One and the same sample provided the 13 T cell receptor beta chains below, sequenced in a study of blood T cell repertoires in COVID-19. Produced via immunoSEQ multiplex PCR; TCRdb's table is partial and in-frame only. The data contain fewer than 180,000 clones, about 85% of them seen just once; the ten biggest clones take up less than 4.5%. The sample comprised peripheral blood. Receptors were obtained from a woman aged 55-69 years with active or convalescent COVID-19.

The rearrangement links TRBV12-3 or TRBV12-4 to TRBJ2-7, with D perhaps TRBD1 (6 bases). This CDR3 is 12 amino acids long. V was shortened by 7 bases and J by 7 bases, with 14 bases between the two germline ends. The CDR3 protein is CASTLQGWEQYF. CDR3 DNA: TGTGCCAGCACCCTACAGGGTTGGGAGCAGTACTTC.

This clone is a singleton in its sample. The gene calls are TRBV6-2 or TRBV6-3 and TRBJ2-1; TRBD2 is a possible D gene (7 bases). The V and J ends lost 5 bases and 4 bases respectively, with 15 bases between them. This CDR3 comprises 15 residues. Looked up from germline, CDR1 is MNHEY and CDR2 is SVGEGT. This CDR3 reads CASSGAGAQYNEQFF. The DNA for the CDR3 is TGTGCCAGCAGTGGGGCGGGGGCTCAATACAATGAGCAGTTCTTC.

The chain employs TRBV5-1 and TRBJ2-3; D possibly corresponds to TRBD1 (6 bases). Germline CDR1 and CDR2: SGHRS and YFSETQ. The CDR3 has 13 residues. Trimming shortened V by 6 bases and J by 2 bases, and 10 bases separated the two germline ends. This CDR3 reads CASTGDLTDTQYF. The CDR3 DNA reads TGCGCCAGCACAGGGGATCTCACAGATACGCAGTATTTT.

The chain is built from TRBV28 and TRBJ1-1; D is possibly TRBD1 (5 bases). CDR3 length: 14 amino acids. V shed 8 bases and J shed 6 bases, with 19 bases lying between them. Germline V lookup: CDR1 MDHEN, CDR2 SYDVKM. The CDR3 nucleotides are TGTGCCAGCCCTGGGGGAGGGGCTCCCGCTGAAGCTTTCTTT. Its translation: CASPGGGAPAEAFF.

The chain employs TRBV2 and TRBJ1-2; 8 bases line up with TRBD1. J was trimmed by 3 bases and V by 7 bases; bases with no gene match: 7. This CDR3 has 14 residues. The V gene's germline CDR1 is SNHLY and CDR2 FYNNEI. The CDR3 nucleotides are TGTGCCAGCACCGGGCAGGGGGCAGACTATGGCTACACCTTC. Its protein is CASTGQGADYGYTF.

This clone was counted between two and nine times. V gene TRBV12-3 or TRBV12-4 combines with J gene TRBJ1-2, with D possibly being TRBD1 (5 bases). The CDR3 covers 13 residues. V lost 8 bases and J lost 8, with 18 bases in between. CDR3 sequence: CASSEGALGGYTF. As DNA, the CDR3 is TGTGCCAGCTCAGAAGGGGCCTTGGGGGGCTACACCTTC.

The V and J genes are TRBV15 and TRBJ1-5, with D maybe TRBD1 (5 bases). Trimming took off 4 bases at V and 3 bases at J, with 13 bases between the two ends. The CDR3 runs to 15 residues. Germline CDR1 is LNHNV and CDR2 is YYDKDF (reference sequence). CDR3 in amino acids: CATSIARVPNQPQHF. Here the CDR3 DNA reads TGTGCCACCAGCATCGCCAGGGTACCCAATCAGCCCCAGCATTTT. Drawing the rest from reference TRBV15 and TRBJ1-5, the complete variable domain is DAMVIQNPRYQVTQFGKPVTLSCSQTLNHNVMYWYQQKSSQAPKLLFHYYDKDFNNEADTPDNFQSRRPNTSFCFLDIRSPGLGDTAMYLCATSIARVPNQPQHFGDGTRLSIL.

Comments on this clone: A junction end diverges from the germline sequence, so it may reflect a read error. CDR3 in DNA: TGTGCCTGGAGCATCGGACTAGCGGGGGGGTACGTGCAGTACTTC. Residues: CAWSIGLAGGYVQYF. The chain has TRBV30 and TRBJ2-7; the match to TRBD2 covers 15 bases. The germline CDR1 and CDR2 sequences are GTSNPN and SVGIG (reference sequence). This CDR3 has 15 amino acids.

The chain uses TRBV2 and TRBJ1-4, with 7 positions matching TRBD1. After removal of 7 bases from V and 8 bases from J, the junction contained 7 bases not matched to a gene. Germline V gene data show CDR1 as SNHLY and CDR2 as FYNNEI. CDR3 length: 13 residues. The CDR3 reads CASKDRAGEKLFF. CDR3 nucleotides: TGTGCCAGCAAAGACAGGGCGGGGGAAAAACTGTTTTTT.

The genes are TRBV19 and TRBJ2-3; 8 nucleotides agree with TRBD1. V gave up 6 bases and J gave up 2 bases; unmatched junction bases: 4. This CDR3 spans 14 amino acids. From germline, CDR1 is LNHDA and CDR2 SQIVND (reference sequence). In nucleotides, the CDR3 is TGTGCCAGTAGCACGGGACAGGACACAGATACGCAGTATTTT. The encoded protein is CASSTGQDTDTQYF.

This clone was seen many times. The CDR3 loop is CASSGTGNNTGELFF. CDR3 bases: TGTGCCAGCAGCGGCACAGGGAACAACACCGGGGAGCTGTTTTTT. The V gene is TRBV9, the J gene TRBJ2-2, with a weak D call TRBD1 (6 bases). The germline gives CDR1 SGDLS, CDR2 YYNGEE. V was trimmed by 3 bases and J by 2 bases, leaving 11 bases between them. The CDR3 extends over 15 amino acids.

The rearrangement links TRBV29-1 to TRBJ1-2; 9 nucleotides match TRBD1. V gave up 1 base and J gave up 6 bases; unmatched junction bases: 6. There are 14 residues in the CDR3. Germline-derived CDR1 and CDR2 are SQVTM and ANQGSEA. The CDR3 loop is CSVEVQGAFHGYTF. CDR3 nucleotide sequence: TGCAGCGTTGAAGTACAGGGGGCGTTTCATGGCTACACCTTC. Complete variable domain (other parts from reference TRBV29-1 and TRBJ1-2): SAVISQKPSRDICQRGTSLTIQCQVDSQVTMMFWYRQQPGQSLTLIATANQGSEATYESGFVIDKFPISRPNLTFSTLTVSNMSPEDSSIYLCSVEVQGAFHGYTFGSGTRLTVV.

The V call is TRBV9, the J call TRBJ1-6; TRBD1 is a possible D gene (6 bases). Germline assignment: CDR1 SGDLS and CDR2 YYNGEE. CDR3 size: 17 residues. V was pared by 3 bases and J by 0 bases, with 13 bases between. The CDR3, as DNA: TGTGCCAGCAGCGGCGGGGGGCTGGGCTCCTATAATTCACCCCTCCACTTT. Its protein product is CASSGGGLGSYNSPLHF. Full variable domain (outside the CDR3, taken from reference TRBV9 and TRBJ1-6): DSGVTQTPKHLITATGQRVTLRCSPRSGDLSVYWYQQSLDQGLQFLIQYYNGEERAKGNILERFSAQQFPDLHSELNLSSLELGDSALYFCASSGGGLGSYNSPLHFGNGTRLTVT.